Described below is a single TCR beta chain sequence and its context. V lost 7 bases and J 1 base, leaving 9 bases between the germline ends. This CDR3 region has 13 residues. CDR1 and CDR2 from the germline V gene are LNHDA and SQIVND (reference sequence). The data were obtained in a study of blood T cell repertoires in COVID-19. Study in general: Sources were T cells, B-cell-depleted T cells, or PBMCs; the material itself was cDNA or gDNA.

TCRdb keeps only in-frame clones here, not all; method: immunoSEQ multiplex PCR. The repertoire has about 68,000 clones, roughly nine tenths of them found once; the top ten carry roughly 3.2%. This clonotype was sampled from a woman aged 45-60 years with COVID-19, enrolled during active disease. This chain uses TRBV19 with TRBJ2-3; D is undetermined. Sequencing was performed on peripheral blood. CDR3 region: CASKRTGTDTQYF. CDR3 in DNA: TGTGCCAGTAAAAGAACGGGCACAGATACGCAGTATTTT.